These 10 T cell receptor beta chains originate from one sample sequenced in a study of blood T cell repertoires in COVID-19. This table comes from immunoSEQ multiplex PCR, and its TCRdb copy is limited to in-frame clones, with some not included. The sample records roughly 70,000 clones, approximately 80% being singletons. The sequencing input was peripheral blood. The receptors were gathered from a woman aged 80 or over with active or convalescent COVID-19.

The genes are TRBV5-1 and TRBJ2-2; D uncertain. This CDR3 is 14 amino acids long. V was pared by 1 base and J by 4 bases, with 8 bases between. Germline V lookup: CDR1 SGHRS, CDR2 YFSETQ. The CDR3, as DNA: TGCGCCAGCAGCTTGCAACAGCCCACCGGGGAGCTGTTTTTT. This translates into CASSLQQPTGELFF.

The DNA of the CDR3 is TGTGCCAGCGTGTTGGGCCAGGGTGGGCTATACGAGCAGTACTTC. Amino acids: CASVLGQGGLYEQYF. The chain has TRBV11-2 and TRBJ2-7, with D perhaps matching TRBD1 (5 bases). V lost 8 bases and J 4 bases, leaving 21 bases between the germline ends. Per the germline V gene, CDR1 is SGHAT and CDR2 is FQNNGV. This CDR3 spans 15 amino acids.

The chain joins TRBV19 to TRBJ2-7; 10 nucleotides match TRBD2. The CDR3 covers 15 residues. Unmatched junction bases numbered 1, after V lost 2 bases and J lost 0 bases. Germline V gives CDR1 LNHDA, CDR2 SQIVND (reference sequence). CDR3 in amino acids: CASSIRLAGSYEQYF. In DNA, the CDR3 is TGTGCCAGTAGTATAAGACTAGCGGGCTCCTACGAGCAGTACTTC. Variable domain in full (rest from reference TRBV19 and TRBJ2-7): DGGITQSPKYLFRKEGQNVTLSCEQNLNHDAMYWYRQDPGQGLRLIYYSQIVNDFQKGDIAEGYSVSREKKESFPLTVTSAQKNPTAFYLCASSIRLAGSYEQYFGPGTRLTVT.

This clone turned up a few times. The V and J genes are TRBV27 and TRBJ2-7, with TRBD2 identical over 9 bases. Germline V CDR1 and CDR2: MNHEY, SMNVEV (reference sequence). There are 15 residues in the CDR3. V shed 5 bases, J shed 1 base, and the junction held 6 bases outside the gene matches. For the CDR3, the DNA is TGTGCCAGCAGTCCCGACAGCGGGAGGTCCTACGAGCAGTACTTC. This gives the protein CASSPDSGRSYEQYF.

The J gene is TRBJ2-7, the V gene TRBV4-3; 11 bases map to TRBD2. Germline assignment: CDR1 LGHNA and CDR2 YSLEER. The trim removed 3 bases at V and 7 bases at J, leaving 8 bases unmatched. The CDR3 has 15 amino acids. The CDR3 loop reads CASSQIAGGPREQYF. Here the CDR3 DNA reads TGCGCCAGCAGCCAGATAGCGGGAGGGCCGCGGGAGCAGTACTTC.

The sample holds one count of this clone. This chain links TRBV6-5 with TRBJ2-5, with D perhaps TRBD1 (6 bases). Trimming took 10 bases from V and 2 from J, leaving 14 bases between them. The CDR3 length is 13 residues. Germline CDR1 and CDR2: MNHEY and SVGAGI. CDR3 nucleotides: TGTGCCATATCGGCAGGGGATCAAGAGACCCAGTACTTC. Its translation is CAISAGDQETQYF.

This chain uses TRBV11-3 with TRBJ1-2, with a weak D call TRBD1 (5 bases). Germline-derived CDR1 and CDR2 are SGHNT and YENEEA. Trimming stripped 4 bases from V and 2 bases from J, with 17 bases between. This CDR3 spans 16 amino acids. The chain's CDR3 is CASSSQGIAWNYGYTF. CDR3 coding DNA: TGTGCCAGCAGCTCCCAGGGAATTGCTTGGAACTATGGCTACACCTTC.

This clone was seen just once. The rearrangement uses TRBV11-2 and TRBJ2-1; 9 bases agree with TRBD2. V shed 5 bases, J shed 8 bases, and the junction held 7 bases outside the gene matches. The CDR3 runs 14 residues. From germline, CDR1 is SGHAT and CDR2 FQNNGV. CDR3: CASSPTSGRDEQFF. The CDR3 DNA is TGTGCCAGCAGCCCTACTAGCGGGCGCGATGAGCAGTTCTTC.

The CDR3 nucleotides read TGCAGTGCTCCCCTATACTATGGCTACACCTTC. Residues: CSAPLYYGYTF. The chain has TRBV20-1 and TRBJ1-2, with D unresolved. V lost 5 bases and J lost 3, with 7 bases in between. The length of the CDR3 is 11 residues. Per germline, CDR1 DFQATT and CDR2 SNEGSKA (reference sequence).

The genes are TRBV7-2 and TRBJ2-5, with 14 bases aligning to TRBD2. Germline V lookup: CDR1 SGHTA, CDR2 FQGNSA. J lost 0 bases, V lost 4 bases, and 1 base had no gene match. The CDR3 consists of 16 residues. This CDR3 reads CASSSGLAGDQETQYF. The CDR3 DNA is TGTGCCAGCAGCTCGGGACTAGCGGGAGACCAAGAGACCCAGTACTTC.